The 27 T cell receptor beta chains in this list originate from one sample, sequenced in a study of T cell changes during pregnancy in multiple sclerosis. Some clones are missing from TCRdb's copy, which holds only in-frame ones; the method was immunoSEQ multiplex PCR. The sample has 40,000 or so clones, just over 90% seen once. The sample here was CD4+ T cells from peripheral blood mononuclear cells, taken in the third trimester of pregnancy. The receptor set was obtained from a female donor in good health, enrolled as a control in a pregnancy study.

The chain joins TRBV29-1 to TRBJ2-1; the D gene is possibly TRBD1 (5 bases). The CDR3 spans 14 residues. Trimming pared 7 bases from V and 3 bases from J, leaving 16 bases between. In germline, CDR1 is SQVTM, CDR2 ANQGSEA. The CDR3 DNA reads TGCAGCGCTGAGGCAGGGCGGCTCTACAATGAGCAGTTCTTC. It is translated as CSAEAGRLYNEQFF.

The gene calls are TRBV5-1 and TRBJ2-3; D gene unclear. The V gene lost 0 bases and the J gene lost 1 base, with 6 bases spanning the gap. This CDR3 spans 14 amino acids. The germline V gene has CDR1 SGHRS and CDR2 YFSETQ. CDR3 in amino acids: CASSLEHGTDTQYF. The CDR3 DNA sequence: TGCGCCAGCAGCTTGGAGCATGGCACAGATACGCAGTATTTT.

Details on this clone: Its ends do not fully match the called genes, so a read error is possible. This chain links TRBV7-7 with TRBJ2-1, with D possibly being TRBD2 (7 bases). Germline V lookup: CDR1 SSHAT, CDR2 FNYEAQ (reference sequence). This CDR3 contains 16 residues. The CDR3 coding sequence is TGTGCTAGCAGCTTAGAGGGGGGGAACCCTTACAATGAGCAGTTCTTC. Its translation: CASSLEGGNPYNEQFF.

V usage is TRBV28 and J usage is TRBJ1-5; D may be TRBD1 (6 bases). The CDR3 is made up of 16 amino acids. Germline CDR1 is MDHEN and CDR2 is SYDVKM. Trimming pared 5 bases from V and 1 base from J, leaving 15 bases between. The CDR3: CASSGIQGTSNQPQHF. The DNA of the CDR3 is TGTGCCAGCAGTGGTATACAGGGAACCAGCAATCAGCCCCAGCATTTT.

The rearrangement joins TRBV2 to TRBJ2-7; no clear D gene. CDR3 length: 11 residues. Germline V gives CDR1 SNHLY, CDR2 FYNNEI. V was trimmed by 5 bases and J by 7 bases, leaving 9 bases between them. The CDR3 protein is CASSPAVEQYF. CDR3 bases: TGTGCCAGCAGTCCCGCGGTGGAGCAGTACTTC.

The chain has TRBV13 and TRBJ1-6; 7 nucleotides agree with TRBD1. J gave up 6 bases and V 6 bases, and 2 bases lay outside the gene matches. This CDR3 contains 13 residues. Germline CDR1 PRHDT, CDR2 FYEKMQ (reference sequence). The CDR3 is CASRGTVNSPLHF. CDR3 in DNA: TGTGCCAGCAGAGGGACAGTTAATTCACCCCTCCACTTT. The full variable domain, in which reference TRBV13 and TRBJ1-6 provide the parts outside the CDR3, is AAGVIQSPRHLIKEKRETATLKCYPIPRHDTVYWYQQGPGQDPQFLISFYEKMQSDKGSIPDRFSAQQFSDYHSELNMSSLELGDSALYFCASRGTVNSPLHFGNGTRLTVT.

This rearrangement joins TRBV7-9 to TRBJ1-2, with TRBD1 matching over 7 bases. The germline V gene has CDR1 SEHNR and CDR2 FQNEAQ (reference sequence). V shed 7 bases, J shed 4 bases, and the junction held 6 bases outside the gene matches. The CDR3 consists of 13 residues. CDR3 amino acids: CASTSGGPYGYTF. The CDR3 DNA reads TGTGCCAGCACCTCAGGGGGGCCCTATGGCTACACCTTC.

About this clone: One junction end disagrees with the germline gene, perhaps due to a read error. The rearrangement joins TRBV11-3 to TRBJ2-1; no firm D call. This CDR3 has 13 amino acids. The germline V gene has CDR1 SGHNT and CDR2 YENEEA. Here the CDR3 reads CASSLATYNEQFF. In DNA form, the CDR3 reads TGTGCCAGCAGTTTAGCAACCTACAATGAGCAGTTCTTC. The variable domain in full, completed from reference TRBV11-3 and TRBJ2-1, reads EAGVVQSPRYKIIEKKQPVAFWCNPISGHNTLYWYLQNLGQGPELLIRYENEEAVDDSQLPKDRFSAERLKGVDSTLKIQPAELGDSAVYLCASSLATYNEQFFGPGTRLTVL.

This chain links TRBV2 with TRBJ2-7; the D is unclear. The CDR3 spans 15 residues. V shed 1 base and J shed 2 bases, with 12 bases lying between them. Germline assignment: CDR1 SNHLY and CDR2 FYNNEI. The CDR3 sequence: CASSEDSLRTYEQYF. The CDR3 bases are TGTGCCAGCAGTGAAGATAGTCTGAGGACCTACGAGCAGTACTTC. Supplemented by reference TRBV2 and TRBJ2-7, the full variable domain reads EPEVTQTPSHQVTQMGQEVILRCVPISNHLYFYWYRQILGQKVEFLVSFYNNEISEKSEIFDDQFSVERPDGSNFTLKIRSTKLEDSAMYFCASSEDSLRTYEQYFGPGTRLTVT.

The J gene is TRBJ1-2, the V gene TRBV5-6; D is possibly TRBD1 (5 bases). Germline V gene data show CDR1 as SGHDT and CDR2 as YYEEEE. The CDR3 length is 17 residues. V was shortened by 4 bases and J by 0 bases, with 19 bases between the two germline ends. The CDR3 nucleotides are TGTGCCAGCAGCCCCCGAGGTTGGGGCCTTCCTAACTATGGCTACACCTTC. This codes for CASSPRGWGLPNYGYTF.

In nucleotides, the CDR3 is TGTGCCAGCAGCTGGGCAGGCAATCAGCCCCAGCATTTT. Its translation: CASSWAGNQPQHF. The chain joins TRBV7-2 to TRBJ1-5; D is unclear. CDR1 is SGHTA, CDR2 FQGNSA, per germline. This CDR3 is 13 amino acids long. Trimming removed 4 bases from V and 2 bases from J, with 6 bases in between.

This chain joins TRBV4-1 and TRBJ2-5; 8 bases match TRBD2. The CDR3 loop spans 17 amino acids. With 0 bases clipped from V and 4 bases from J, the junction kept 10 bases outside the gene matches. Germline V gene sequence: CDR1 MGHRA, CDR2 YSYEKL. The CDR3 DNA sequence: TGCGCCAGCAGCCAAGATCGGTCGGGGGGGCGAGGAGAGACCCAGTACTTC. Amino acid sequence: CASSQDRSGGRGETQYF.

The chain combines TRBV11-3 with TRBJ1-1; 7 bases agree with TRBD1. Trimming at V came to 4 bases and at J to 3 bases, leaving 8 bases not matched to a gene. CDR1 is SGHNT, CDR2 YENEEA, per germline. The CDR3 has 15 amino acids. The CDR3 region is CASSSHKGADTEAFF. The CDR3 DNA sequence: TGTGCCAGCAGCTCCCATAAGGGGGCCGACACTGAAGCTTTCTTT.

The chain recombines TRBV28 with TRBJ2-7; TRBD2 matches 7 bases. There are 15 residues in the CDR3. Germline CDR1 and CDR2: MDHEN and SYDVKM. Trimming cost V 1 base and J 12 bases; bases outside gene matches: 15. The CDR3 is CASSLYSLSGDPGYF. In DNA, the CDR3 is TGTGCCAGCAGTTTATATAGTCTAAGCGGGGACCCTGGGTACTTC.

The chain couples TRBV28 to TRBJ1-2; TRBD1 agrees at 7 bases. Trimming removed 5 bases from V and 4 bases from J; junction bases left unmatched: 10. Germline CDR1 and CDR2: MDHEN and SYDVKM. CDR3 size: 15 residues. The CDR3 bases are TGTGCCAGCAGTATCAGGGGGGTCGGAGTCTATGGCTACACCTTC. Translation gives CASSIRGVGVYGYTF.

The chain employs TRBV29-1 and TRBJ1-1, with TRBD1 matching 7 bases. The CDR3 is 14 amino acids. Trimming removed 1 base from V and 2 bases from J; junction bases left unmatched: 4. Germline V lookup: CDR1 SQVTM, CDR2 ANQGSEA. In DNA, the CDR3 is TGCAGCGTTGAAGTGGGACAGCGAAACACTGAAGCTTTCTTT. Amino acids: CSVEVGQRNTEAFF. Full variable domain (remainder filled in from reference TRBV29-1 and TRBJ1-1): SAVISQKPSRDICQRGTSLTIQCQVDSQVTMMFWYRQQPGQSLTLIATANQGSEATYESGFVIDKFPISRPNLTFSTLTVSNMSPEDSSIYLCSVEVGQRNTEAFFGQGTRLTVV.

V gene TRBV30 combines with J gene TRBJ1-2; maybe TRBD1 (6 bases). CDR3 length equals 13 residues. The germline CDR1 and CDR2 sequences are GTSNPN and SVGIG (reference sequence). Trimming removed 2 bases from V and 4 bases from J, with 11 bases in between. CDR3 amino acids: CAWSPRGLYGYTF. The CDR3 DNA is TGTGCCTGGAGTCCCAGGGGTCTCTATGGCTACACCTTC.

DNA of the CDR3: TGTGCCAGCGCGACTAGGGAAGAGACCCAGTACTTC. Its translation is CASATREETQYF. The genes are TRBV25-1 and TRBJ2-5; D is possibly TRBD2 (6 bases). Trimming left V 8 bases short and J 3 bases short, with 10 bases between. This CDR3 region has 12 residues. Germline V lookup: CDR1 MGHDK, CDR2 SYGVNS.

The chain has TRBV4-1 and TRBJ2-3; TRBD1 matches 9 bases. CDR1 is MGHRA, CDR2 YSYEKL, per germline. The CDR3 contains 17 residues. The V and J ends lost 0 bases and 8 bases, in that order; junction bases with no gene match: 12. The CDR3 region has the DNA TGCGCCAGCAGCCAAGATCTCCCGGGACAGGGCGCTTCTACGCAGTATTTT. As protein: CASSQDLPGQGASTQYF.

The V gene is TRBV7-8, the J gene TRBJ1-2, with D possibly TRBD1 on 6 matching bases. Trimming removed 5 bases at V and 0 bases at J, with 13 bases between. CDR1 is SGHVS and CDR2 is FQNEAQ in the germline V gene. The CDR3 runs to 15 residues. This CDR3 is CASSTRTAANYGYTF. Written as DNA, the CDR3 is TGTGCCAGCAGCACTCGGACAGCCGCTAACTATGGCTACACCTTC.

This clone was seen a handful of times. The CDR3 region is CASSYLAGGNNNEQFF. The CDR3 nucleotides read TGCGCCAGCAGCTACCTAGCGGGGGGGAACAACAATGAGCAGTTCTTC. The chain uses TRBV5-1 and TRBJ2-1; TRBD2 matches 12 bases. The V and J ends lost 3 bases and 5 bases, in that order; junction bases with no gene match: 6. This CDR3 has 16 amino acids. Per the germline V gene, CDR1 is SGHRS and CDR2 is YFSETQ.

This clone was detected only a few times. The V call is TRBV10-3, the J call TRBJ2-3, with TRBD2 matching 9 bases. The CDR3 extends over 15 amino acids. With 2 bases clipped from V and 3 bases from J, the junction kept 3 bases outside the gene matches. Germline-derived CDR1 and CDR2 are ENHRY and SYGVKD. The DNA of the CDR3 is TGTGCCATCAGTGAGATTAGCGGGGGAACAGATACGCAGTATTTT. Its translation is CAISEISGGTDTQYF.

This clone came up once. The CDR3 is CASRGLAGVYNEQFF. The CDR3 nucleotides are TGTGCCAGCAGAGGCCTAGCGGGGGTCTACAATGAGCAGTTCTTC. The V call is TRBV6-5, the J call TRBJ2-1; 10 nucleotides match TRBD2. Germline values: CDR1 MNHEY, CDR2 SVGAGI. Germline trimming cut 6 bases from V and 3 bases from J; bases unmatched to any gene: 5. The CDR3 has 15 residues.

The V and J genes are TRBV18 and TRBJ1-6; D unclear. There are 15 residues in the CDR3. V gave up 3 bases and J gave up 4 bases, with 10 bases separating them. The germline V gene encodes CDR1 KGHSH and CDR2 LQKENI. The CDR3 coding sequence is TGTGCCAGCTCACCTCGACGGGAATATAATTCACCCCTCCACTTT. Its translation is CASSPRREYNSPLHF. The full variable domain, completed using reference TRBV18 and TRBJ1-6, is NAGVMQNPRHLVRRRGQEARLRCSPMKGHSHVYWYRQLPEEGLKFMVYLQKENIIDESGMPKERFSAEFPKEGPSILRIQQVVRGDSAAYFCASSPRREYNSPLHFGNGTRLTVT.

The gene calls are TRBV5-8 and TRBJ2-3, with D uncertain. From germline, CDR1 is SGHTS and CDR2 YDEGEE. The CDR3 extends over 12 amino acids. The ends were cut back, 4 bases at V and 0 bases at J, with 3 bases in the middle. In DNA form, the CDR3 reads TGTGCCAGCAGCCCTAGCACAGATACGCAGTATTTT. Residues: CASSPSTDTQYF.

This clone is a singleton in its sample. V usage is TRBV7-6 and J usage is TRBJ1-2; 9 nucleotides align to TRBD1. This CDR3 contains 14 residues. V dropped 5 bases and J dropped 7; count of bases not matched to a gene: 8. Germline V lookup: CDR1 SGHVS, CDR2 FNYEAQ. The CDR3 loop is CASSKAGQGVGYTF. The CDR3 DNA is TGTGCCAGCAGCAAAGCGGGACAGGGTGTTGGCTACACCTTC.

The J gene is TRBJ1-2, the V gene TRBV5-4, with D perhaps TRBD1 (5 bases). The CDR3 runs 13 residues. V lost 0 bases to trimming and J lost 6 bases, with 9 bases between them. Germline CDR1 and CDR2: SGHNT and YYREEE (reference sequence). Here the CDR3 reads CASSLAWGDGYTF. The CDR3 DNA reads TGTGCCAGCAGCTTGGCCTGGGGGGATGGCTACACCTTC.